These 7 T cell receptor beta chains share one sample of origin, sequenced in a study of T cell repertoires in cytomegalovirus infection. Their recognized antigens are unknown. TCRdb re-analysed the reads in MiXCR, keeping a single row per CDR3 protein. In the table there are fewer than 1,000,000 distinct CDR3 sequences, around 31% of which are singletons. The specimen comprised cultured CD8+ T cells from PBMCs, sampled from culture after CMV antigen stimulation. These receptors came from a human donor in good health (CMV status not recorded). Some clones in this sample may be carry-over from other donors' samples.

This sequence joins TRBV11-2 and TRBJ2-5, with D hard to call. Between the trimmed V and J ends, which lost 5 bases and 5 bases, there was a span of 9 bases. The CDR3 has 12 residues. Germline loops: CDR1 SGHAT, CDR2 FQNNGV. The CDR3 region has the DNA TGTGCCAGCAGCGGAAACACGGAGACCCAGTACTTC. This translates into CASSGNTETQYF.

The chain joins TRBV27 to TRBJ1-2, with 10 bases that match TRBD1. There are 14 residues in the CDR3. The V gene's germline CDR1 is MNHEY and CDR2 SMNVEV (reference sequence). With V trimmed by 8 bases and J by 2 bases, 5 bases remained unmatched. In DNA, the CDR3 is TGTGCCAGCGGGTGGGGACAGGGGAACTATGGCTACACCTTC. It yields the protein CASGWGQGNYGYTF.

The gene calls are TRBV24-1 and TRBJ2-1; 11 bases are a match to TRBD2. CDR1 is KGHDR, CDR2 SFDVKD, per germline. There are 15 residues in the CDR3. With 9 bases clipped from V and 9 bases from J, the junction kept 12 bases outside the gene matches. CDR3 coding DNA: TGTGCCACCGGTATAGCGGGGGGGGCCTTGGGTGAGCAGTTCTTC. Residues: CATGIAGGALGEQFF.

This clonotype appeared a few times. The chain has TRBV2 and TRBJ2-5, with D perhaps matching TRBD1 (6 bases). V lost 9 bases and J lost 0, with 14 bases in between. The CDR3 loop spans 14 amino acids. Germline CDR1 reads SNHLY; CDR2 reads FYNNEI. The CDR3 protein is CARMGAEYQETQYF. In nucleotides, the CDR3 is TGTGCCAGAATGGGGGCGGAGTACCAAGAGACCCAGTACTTC.

The chain carries TRBV6-6 and TRBJ2-1; maybe TRBD2 (7 bases). V lost 0 bases to trimming and J lost 8 bases, with 14 bases between them. This CDR3 is built from 15 residues. The germline V gene has CDR1 MNHNY and CDR2 SVGAGI (reference sequence). The CDR3 loop is CASSYSLGGADEQFF. CDR3 nucleotides: TGTGCCAGCAGTTACTCTTTGGGGGGGGCCGATGAGCAGTTCTTC.

This clonotype was seen more than once but under ten times. V is TRBV19 and J is TRBJ2-5, with 7 bases identical to TRBD2. CDR1 is LNHDA and CDR2 is SQIVND in the germline V gene (reference sequence). V lost 5 bases and J lost 5; bases outside the gene matches: 8. The CDR3 loop spans 14 amino acids. In DNA, the CDR3 is TGTGCCAGTAGTTTTTTCGGCGGGAGCGAGACCCAGTACTTC. The encoded protein is CASSFFGGSETQYF.

A few counts support this clonotype. This chain joins TRBV6-1 and TRBJ2-2; unclear D gene. Germline-derived CDR1 and CDR2 are MNHNS and SASEGT. The V end lost 1 base, the J end lost 7 bases, and 4 bases lay between the germline ends. The CDR3 length is 12 residues. The CDR3 nucleotides read TGTGCCAGCAGTGAAGGGAGCGGGGAGCTGTTTTTT. This gives the protein CASSEGSGELFF.